This entry describes one TCR beta chain. Its target antigen remains unknown. No much larger clone exists at a distance of one base, and base qualities are not known. This entry comes from a study of cytomegalovirus exposure and HLA in healthy donors (TCRdb year 2017). Context from the whole study: In an earlier analysis of some 610 of the donors, about 260 Gb of sequence data and 90 million to 120 million unique TCR beta sequences from some 170 million T cells were reported. The number of typed donors differed by locus: about 620-630 for A, B, C, DRB1 and DQB1; approximately 520 for DQA1; approximately 600 for DPA1; and roughly 450 for DPB1. The genetic ancestry cluster associated with self-reported Caucasian donors included 81% of the roughly 380 genotyped donors. Donor age, sex, ethnicity and CMV serostatus were compiled alongside the repertoire data. Among approximately 370 genotyped donors of the cohort, an average of roughly 230,000 unique TCR beta nucleotide sequences was sequenced per donor, of which approximately 18% were non-productive. Roughly 5 DR-DQ haplotypes were handled as single units for association and clustering, since linkage in the cohort was strong. All discovery cohort repertoires had been generated on a single sequencing platform. HLA typing included class I and class II loci at four-digit resolution. An early release that covered several hundred HLA-typed donors contained approximately 300 gigabases of sequencing data and 75 million to 100 million unique TCR sequences. Rather than drawing on any new phenotypic data, the later analysis identified candidate immune exposures from TCR beta sequences and the way those sequences occurred across donors. An earlier analysis of some 500 of the donors applied high-throughput TCR beta sequencing to assess whether each TCR beta V gene segment acted as functional or pseudogenic. The study used immunosequencing to profile the T cell repertoires of several hundred subjects and linked those repertoires to cytomegalovirus serostatus. The study aimed to test whether signatures of past pathogen exposure could be identified by cataloging public T cell receptors. In addition to the first cohort of several hundred subjects, a separate validation cohort of 130 or so different subjects was used. The study combined high-throughput TCR immunosequencing, statistical association of individual TCRs with disease status, and machine learning to predict cytomegalovirus infection status. In a later genetic analysis, genome-wide SNP genotypes for 398 of the 666 donors were used, and that subset was treated as a discovery cohort. In a later analysis, previously published TCR beta repertoires from 550 to 750 donors were re-analyzed and high-resolution HLA genotyping was added so that TCR occurrence patterns could be studied.

To prepare the library, the immunoSEQ multiplex PCR assay was applied. A mixture of 60 forward primers for TCR Vbeta segments and 13 reverse primers for TCR Jbeta segments was used in the multiplex PCR. A multiplex PCR assay on genomic DNA amplified the CDR3 region of rearranged TCR beta genes. Amplified TCR beta libraries were sequenced as 87-base-pair reads on the Illumina HiSeq System. As for the authors' bioinformatics: Across the roughly 600 repertoires, a later analysis counted some 80 million unique TCR beta chains, roughly 11 million of which were shared by at least two donors. A nearest-neighbor algorithm error-corrected the raw reads and collapsed the reads into unique sequences, merging closely related sequences to remove PCR and sequencing errors. To assign V, D and J gene segments, CDR3 sequences were aligned to IMGT reference sequences. Each retained sequence needed at least a six-nucleotide match to both a V gene segment and a J gene segment. A rearrangement was called productive if the CDR3 had no stop codons and remained in frame with V and J, and every other rearrangement was called non-productive. CDR3 was defined by IMGT convention, running from the second conserved V-encoded cysteine to the conserved J-encoded phenylalanine. In an earlier analysis of more than 550 of the donors, sequences lacking an unambiguous match to a single V gene segment were excluded. An earlier analysis of fewer than 750 of the donors classified V segments as functional when productive rearrangements were above 56.7% and as segregating when the standard deviation between donors was above 5%. A statistical classification framework was developed to diagnose cytomegalovirus status using the catalog of TCR beta chain sequences. V and J gene assignment, in a later analysis, came from comparing TCR nucleotide sequences with IMGT/GENE-DB human TR gene sequences. In a later analysis, CDR3 sequences and most-parsimonious VDJ recombination scenarios were assigned using the TCRdist pipeline. In a later analysis, every TCR beta chain was defined by the combination of its CDR3 amino acid sequence and its V-gene family, and reads without a unique V-gene family were dropped. A later analysis removed 500 to 600 highly shared, low-generation-probability nucleotide sequences to deal with suspected cross-contamination and a sequencing artifact. In a later analysis, a clonal expansion index was calculated for each public chain from normalized within-repertoire ranks of inferred template counts. In a later analysis, generation probabilities were computed using a VDJ recombination model fitted to out-of-frame rearrangements, and the results were checked against IGoR. Hypergeometric tests were used in a later analysis to score TCR-TCR, TCR-HLA and TCR-CMV co-occurrence, with a repertoire-size bias correction applied to the TCR pairs. In a later analysis, false discovery rates were estimated by permuting HLA or CMV assignments 20 times. In a later analysis, co-occurring TCRs were grouped using DBSCAN, with TCRdist sequence similarity added in when clustering inside HLA-allele-positive subsets. Repertoires with fewer than 30,000 or more than 120,000 public chains were left out of co-occurrence clustering, as were roughly five repertoires with anomalous nucleotide sharing. TCRdb re-hosts the immuneACCESS table, in-frame sequences only. Its copies lack some clones; in the studies checked, an unresolved V gene accounts for under half of them, and the cause for the rest is not known. The DNA gave D and trimming, while V, J and clone size come from that table. The table for this sample lists roughly 120,000 clones; 80% of them were counted only once. The ten most abundant clones make up more than 2.5% of the sample.

The cohort consisted of 600 to 700 healthy bone marrow donors. Cohort members were all nominally healthy when sampled, although unrecorded immune exposures were likely present. The donor was CMV seronegative and was included in the group of a few hundred seronegative cohort members. A peripheral blood sample was provided by each donor, and peripheral blood mononuclear cells were used for TCR beta sequencing. The Qiagen DNeasy Blood Extraction Kit was used to extract genomic DNA from the blood cell samples. Trimming removed 0 bases from V and 0 bases from J, leaving 6 bases between the germline ends. From the germline V gene, CDR1 is SGHTS and CDR2 is YDEGEE. Taken from cysteine to phenylalanine, the CDR3 has 14 residues. Kept here is only the CDR3 DNA, which spans 42 bases and is read in frame from base 1. Paper-wide results and their limitations: Specific HLA alleles were associated with over 15,000 TCR beta sequences at a false discovery rate of 0.05 in a later analysis. The presence/absence analyses assumed that sequencing depth was roughly uniform across donors, and that assumption may not be true. For the cohort, immune exposure information was limited to CMV serostatus. About 17 rarely observed V segments, including chromosome 9 orphons, were excluded from the earlier analysis of 550 to 700 of the donors because counts were too low. Compared with the 666-donor mean, donors in an Asian-associated ancestry cluster had fewer N-insertions in productive TCRs, according to a later genetic analysis. An earlier analysis of 587 of the donors showed that most TCR beta V segments appeared in productive rearrangements either about 90% or about 30% of the time, which broadly matched IMGT annotations. In both the original and validation cohorts, the classifier was reported to diagnose cytomegalovirus status with high specificity and sensitivity. A later analysis found that most CMV-associated TCR beta chains appeared HLA-restricted, with HLA associations seemingly driven largely by CMV exposure. According to a later analysis, TCR association rates differed among HLA loci, with DRB1 alleles showing the most associated TCRs and HLA-C alleles showing the fewest. When HLA alleles, especially DR and DQ, strongly co-occurred, attributing TCR associations to individual alleles was difficult. According to the authors, the approach could potentially be generalized to other disease states and immunological phenotypes. Most TCR sequences were seen in very few donors, while some public TCRs were found in many individuals. This cohort had only TCR beta chains sequenced, and the lack of alpha or paired-chain data limited which features could be detected. Some IMGT-functional V segments, including TRBV6-2 and TRBV6-3, could not be distinguished by the 87-base-pair reads and were therefore excluded. In vitro tests confirmed that a few of the cytomegalovirus-associated TCR beta chains recognize cytomegalovirus antigens. Correlated functional status among segregating V segments might be attributable to linkage disequilibrium, but an unknown experimental factor could not be ruled out. In a later analysis, HLA-associated TCR beta chains were found to be more clonally expanded and to have lower generation probabilities than equally common non-associated chains. A later genetic analysis associated a missense DCLRE1C variant with V-gene and J-gene trimming of TCR beta chains, and an independent cohort replicated the association. In the study, around 150 TCR beta chains were listed as associated with cytomegalovirus. Because HLA typing was missing for some donors at each locus, association tests included only the typed subset. The sequencing pipeline was judged likely to have produced a cluster of highly shared sequence variants as a technical artifact. A later analysis reported that several top co-occurrence clusters appeared linked to parvovirus B19, influenza, CMV and Epstein-Barr virus. A further reported finding was that TCR beta sequences accurately predicted the HLA-A and HLA-B alleles for most subjects in the first cohort.

The sequenced sample was PBMCs. The chain was built from TRBV5-8 and TRBJ1-1; the D gene assignment is ambiguous. This sequence originates from a male donor in good health and CMV-seronegative. This receptor has the CDR3 CASSLVPVNTEAFF. In nucleotides, the sequence is TGTGCCAGCAGCTTGGTCCCGGTGAACACTGAAGCTTTCTTT. When the CDR3 is completed using the reference TRBV5-8 and TRBJ1-1 genes on either side, the full variable domain is EAGVTQSPTHLIKTRGQQATLRCSPISGHTSVYWYQQALGLGLQFLLWYDEGEERNRGNFPPRFSGRQFPNYSSELNVNALELEDSALYLCASSLVPVNTEAFFGQGTRLTVV.